The 13 T cell receptor beta chains presented below share a single source sample, sequenced in a study of sequential checkpoint blockade in melanoma (dated by TCRdb to about 2019). Libraries were made using the immunoSEQ multiplex PCR assay. Drawn from immuneACCESS, this table holds only the in-frame rearrangements with V and J called that TCRdb kept. Clones are partly lost; checked studies trace under half to an unresolved V gene and leave the rest unexplained. The sample table records about 13,000 clones; roughly 69% of these occur just once. The ten largest clones capture approximately 32% of the sample. The treatment or condition label of this sample denotes: randomized to nivolumab then ipilimumab (arm A) or the reverse (arm B). The sample was CD8+ T cells sorted from blood (inferred from file names), taken from a patient given nivolumab and ipilimumab in sequence. Receptors were obtained from a human donor with melanoma.

In this sample, this clone is medium-sized. This chain links TRBV6-5 with TRBJ2-7, with 7 nucleotides matching TRBD2. This CDR3 comprises 15 residues. The germline CDR1 and CDR2 sequences are MNHEY and SVGAGI. Trimming at V came to 0 bases and at J to 2 bases, leaving 4 bases not matched to a gene. The DNA of the CDR3 is TGTGCCAGCAGTTACTCCGGGGAGGGGCCCTACGAGCAGTACTTC. It translates to CASSYSGEGPYEQYF.

Concerning this clone: Without the conserved terminal phenylalanine or tryptophan, this CDR3 likely stems from a read error. The chain carries TRBV9 and TRBJ1-1; unclear D gene. CDR1 is SGDLS, CDR2 YYNGEE, per germline. The CDR3 loop spans 14 amino acids. The V gene lost 5 bases and the J gene lost 0 bases, with 11 bases spanning the gap. CDR3 in amino acids: CASRPGIMNTEAFL. The CDR3 coding sequence is TGTGCCAGCAGGCCAGGCATCATGAACACTGAAGCTTTCCTT.

This clone was seen only once. The rearrangement links TRBV29-1 to TRBJ2-3, with 10 bases aligning to TRBD2. The V and J ends lost 7 bases and 6 bases, in that order; junction bases with no gene match: 13. There are 15 residues in the CDR3. Germline V gives CDR1 SQVTM, CDR2 ANQGSEA. For the CDR3, the DNA is TGCAGCGCTACCGGAGCGGGAGGGGCACTTGATACGCAGTATTTT. It encodes CSATGAGGALDTQYF.

The chain has TRBV27 and TRBJ1-1; TRBD1 is a possible D gene (5 bases). The germline CDR1 and CDR2 sequences are MNHEY and SMNVEV (reference sequence). V lost 1 base and J lost 4, with 13 bases in between. This CDR3 is built from 15 residues. The CDR3 sequence: CASSLWEGVGTEAFF. Here the CDR3 DNA reads TGTGCCAGCAGTTTATGGGAAGGGGTGGGCACTGAAGCTTTCTTT.

The chain is built from TRBV7-8 and TRBJ2-2; TRBD2 agrees at 15 bases. CDR1 and CDR2 from the germline V gene are SGHVS and FQNEAQ. This CDR3 has 18 amino acids. The junction had 8 bases not matched to a gene; V was cut back by 5 bases and J by 4 bases. The CDR3 coding sequence is TGTGCCAGCAGCCCAGGACTAGCGGGAGGGCTGGGCACCGGGGAGCTGTTTTTT. Translation gives CASSPGLAGGLGTGELFF.

The chain joins TRBV4-3 to TRBJ1-5, with a tentative D call TRBD1 (6 bases). V lost 0 bases and J lost 7, with 10 bases in between. Germline V CDR1 and CDR2: LGHNA, YSLEER. The length of the CDR3 is 14 residues. The DNA of the CDR3 is TGCGCCAGCAGCCAAGACAGGGGCGGGCAGCCCCAGCATTTT. Encoded protein: CASSQDRGGQPQHF.

The chain employs TRBV6-1 and TRBJ1-3; D gene ambiguous. The V and J ends lost 5 bases and 14 bases respectively, with 10 bases between them. This CDR3 region has 10 residues. The germline CDR1 and CDR2 sequences are MNHNS and SASEGT. Here the CDR3 reads CASSFRVLYF. The CDR3 DNA reads TGTGCCAGCAGTTTCCGGGTGTTATATTTT.

This chain links TRBV5-6 with TRBJ1-3; no clear D gene. In germline, CDR1 is SGHDT, CDR2 YYEEEE. This CDR3 is 14 amino acids long. Trimming pared 2 bases from V and 4 bases from J, leaving 10 bases between. CDR3 nucleotides: TGTGCCAGCAGCTTTACCGGGTCCGGAAACACCATATATTTT. It translates to CASSFTGSGNTIYF.

This sequence joins TRBV19 and TRBJ2-3, with a possible D match to TRBD2 (5 bases). The germline gives CDR1 LNHDA, CDR2 SQIVND (reference sequence). Trimming took off 7 bases at V and 6 bases at J, with 8 bases between the two ends. This CDR3 is 11 amino acids long. The CDR3 region is CASTIADTQYF. The CDR3 nucleotides are TGTGCCAGTACCATAGCGGATACGCAGTATTTT.

The V and J genes are TRBV29-1 and TRBJ1-1, with D perhaps matching TRBD1 (5 bases). Trimming took 3 bases from V and 5 from J, leaving 10 bases between them. Germline V gene data show CDR1 as SQVTM and CDR2 as ANQGSEA. The CDR3 is made up of 12 amino acids. The CDR3 region is CSVDGGGTEAFF. In DNA form, the CDR3 reads TGCAGCGTTGATGGGGGAGGGACTGAAGCTTTCTTT.

The chain is built from TRBV7-6 and TRBJ2-5; no definite D call. There are 12 residues in the CDR3. Per germline, CDR1 SGHVS and CDR2 FNYEAQ. The V and J ends lost 8 bases and 5 bases respectively, with 12 bases between them. The CDR3 nucleotides are TGTGCCAGCTCACCGACCGGGGAGACCCAGTACTTC. Its protein is CASSPTGETQYF.

V gene TRBV13 combines with J gene TRBJ2-2; D not certain. This CDR3 has 15 residues. Trimming removed 1 base at V and 8 bases at J, with 14 bases between. The germline gives CDR1 PRHDT, CDR2 FYEKMQ (reference sequence). The CDR3 sequence: CASSLDRRMGGELFF. The CDR3 bases are TGTGCCAGCAGCTTAGACAGACGTATGGGTGGGGAGCTGTTTTTT. Based on the CDR3 plus reference TRBV13 and TRBJ2-2, the full variable domain is AAGVIQSPRHLIKEKRETATLKCYPIPRHDTVYWYQQGPGQDPQFLISFYEKMQSDKGSIPDRFSAQQFSDYHSELNMSSLELGDSALYFCASSLDRRMGGELFFGEGSRLTVL.

The chain joins TRBV6-1 to TRBJ1-2; D is possibly TRBD1 (6 bases). The CDR3 is made up of 13 amino acids. Trimming stripped 6 bases from V and 6 bases from J, with 14 bases between. Germline CDR1 reads MNHNS; CDR2 reads SASEGT. The CDR3, as DNA: TGTGCCAGCAGGGCCGCAGGGGAGCATGGCTACACCTTC. Protein: CASRAAGEHGYTF.